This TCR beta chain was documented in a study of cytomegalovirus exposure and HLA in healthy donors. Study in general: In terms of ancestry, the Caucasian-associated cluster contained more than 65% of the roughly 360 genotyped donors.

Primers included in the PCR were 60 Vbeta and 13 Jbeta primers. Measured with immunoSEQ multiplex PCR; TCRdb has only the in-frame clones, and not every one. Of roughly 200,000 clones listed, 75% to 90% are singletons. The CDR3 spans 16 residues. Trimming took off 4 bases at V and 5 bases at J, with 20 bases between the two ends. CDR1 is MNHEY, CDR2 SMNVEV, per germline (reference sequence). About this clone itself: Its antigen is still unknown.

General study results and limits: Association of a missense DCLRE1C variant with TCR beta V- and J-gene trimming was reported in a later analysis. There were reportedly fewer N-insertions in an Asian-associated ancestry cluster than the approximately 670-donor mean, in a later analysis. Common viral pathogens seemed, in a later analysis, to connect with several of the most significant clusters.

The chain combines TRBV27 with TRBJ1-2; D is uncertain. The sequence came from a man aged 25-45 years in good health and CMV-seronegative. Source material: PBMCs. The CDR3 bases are TGTGCCAGCAGTTCCCAGACCTGGTCGGGTAGATATGGCTACACCTTC. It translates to CASSSQTWSGRYGYTF.